Listed below are T cell receptor beta chains from one sample, sequenced in a study of breast tumors, draining lymph nodes, adjacent tissues. TCRdb called the multiplex PCR reads again in MiXCR, with one record for every CDR3 protein. This table holds nearly 200,000 distinct CDR3 sequences, 31% found once. Specimen: axillary lymph node tissue. These receptors originate from a female donor with breast cancer. Some clones in this sample may be carry-over from other donors' samples. The CDR3 runs from the conserved cysteine through the conserved F or W. D genes are given only for firm matches. A clone size is listed for some rows: how often the clone was seen (once, few, many), or a class if it is expanded.

j_call | v_call | clone_size | d_call | cdr3_nt | cdr3_aa
TRBJ2-7 | TRBV5-1 | many | - | TGCGCCAGCAGCTTGGCGGGTGGCAGGGTGCAGTACTTC | CASSLAGGRVQYF
TRBJ2-5 | TRBV2 | - | - | TGTGCCAGCAGTCTGAGGAATAGTCTGGGAGAGACCCAGTACTTC | CASSLRNSLGETQYF
TRBJ1-4 | TRBV30 | many | - | TGTGCCTGGAGTGTACGTGCAAGGGAAAAACTGTTTTTT | CAWSVRAREKLFF
TRBJ1-4 | TRBV2 | many | TRBD1 | TGTGCCAGCACGGGACAGGAGTTGGCTAATGAAAAACTGTTTTTT | CASTGQELANEKLFF
TRBJ2-7 | TRBV29-1 | - | - | TGCAGCGTTGGGATGACAGGGAGGTTCGAGCAGTACTTC | CSVGMTGRFEQYF
TRBJ1-1 | TRBV15 | many | TRBD1 | TGTGCCACCAGCAGAGATCCGGACAGGGAAGCTTTCTTT | CATSRDPDREAFF
TRBJ2-7 | TRBV4-3 | many | - | TGCGCCAGCAGCCAAGATCTGTCTGGCGGGAACGAGCAGTACTTC | CASSQDLSGGNEQYF
TRBJ1-3 | TRBV11-2 | once | TRBD1 | TGTGCCAGCAGCTTCACAGGGGTTCTGGGAAACACCATATATTTT | CASSFTGVLGNTIYF
TRBJ2-3 | TRBV20-1 | many | - | TGCAGTGCCCATCCTACAGTTTCCGGGGGCACAGATACGCAGTATTTT | CSAHPTVSGGTDTQYF
TRBJ2-3 | TRBV20-1 | few | TRBD2 | TGCAGTGCTAGAGATCCGGGACTAGATTCTGTCTTAGGTGGCACAGATACGCAGTATTTT | CSARDPGLDSVLGGTDTQYF
TRBJ1-6 | TRBV6-5 | many | TRBD1 | TGTGCCAGCAGTTTCGGACAGGGGACCTCACCCCTCCACTTT | CASSFGQGTSPLHF
TRBJ2-1 | TRBV20-1 | - | - | TGCAGTGCTAGCGCGGACCACAGTGAGCAGTTCTTC | CSASADHSEQFF
TRBJ2-3 | TRBV9 | many | - | TGTGCCAGCAGCGTAGAGGGCGGGACGGATAGGGGAACAGATACGCAGTATTTT | CASSVEGGTDRGTDTQYF
TRBJ2-7 | TRBV20-1 | many | TRBD2 | TGCAGTGCTAGGCGGGGGGCGCTTATATACGAGCAGTACTTC | CSARRGALIYEQYF
TRBJ2-6 | TRBV5-4 | few | TRBD2 | TGTGCCAGCAGCTTCCGGGCCGGGAGGGGTGGGGCCAACGTCCTGACTTTC | CASSFRAGRGGANVLTF
TRBJ2-1 | TRBV28 | - | - | TGTGCCAGCAGAGGGACCGGGAGAGCCTACAATGAGCAGTTCTTC | CASRGTGRAYNEQFF
TRBJ1-2 | TRBV6-5 | many | TRBD1 | TGTGCCAGCAGTTACTCGGGACAGGGATTTGGCTACACCTTC | CASSYSGQGFGYTF
TRBJ1-6 | TRBV27 | - | - | TGTGCCTGCAGTACTCCTAGGGAGAGCTCCTATAATTCACCCCTCCACTTT | CACSTPRESSYNSPLHF
TRBJ2-4 | TRBV6-2/TRBV6-3 | few | TRBD1 | TGTGCCAGCACCCCTGACAGGGCCCGGAGGTACTTC | CASTPDRARRYF
TRBJ2-7 | TRBV20-1 | many | - | TGCAGTGCCCCGGGGCTAGTGGGCGACGAGCAGTACTTC | CSAPGLVGDEQYF
TRBJ2-1 | TRBV11-2 | - | - | TGTGCCAGCAGCTTAGTCACGGGATCTAACAATGAGCAGTTCTTC | CASSLVTGSNNEQFF
TRBJ2-7 | TRBV5-6 | many | - | TGTGCCAGCAGCCCTGGAAAAAGGTACGAGCAGTACTTC | CASSPGKRYEQYF
TRBJ1-4 | TRBV28 | few | TRBD1 | TGTGCCACCGCGGGACAGGTTAATGAAAAACTGTTTTTT | CATAGQVNEKLFF
TRBJ1-6 | TRBV4-1 | many | TRBD1 | TGCGCCAGCAGCCCCCGGGACAGAGGGAATTCACCCCTCCACTTT | CASSPRDRGNSPLHF
TRBJ2-2 | TRBV20-1 | many | - | TGCAGTGCCACGGACGGGAACACCGGGGAGCTGTTTTTT | CSATDGNTGELFF
TRBJ2-7 | TRBV12-3/TRBV12-4 | many | TRBD1 | TGTGCCAGCAGTTCGGGACAGGGCTACGAGCAGTACTTC | CASSSGQGYEQYF
TRBJ1-5 | TRBV27 | - | TRBD1 | TGTGCCAGCAGAGCACGACAGGGTGGCCAGCCCCAGCATTTT | CASRARQGGQPQHF
TRBJ2-1 | TRBV11-2 | many | - | TGTGCCAGCAGCTTGGGCGACGTGGGTTACAATGAGCAGTTCTTC | CASSLGDVGYNEQFF
TRBJ1-2 | TRBV20-1 | many | - | TGCAGTGCGAAGATGGATGGCTACACCTTC | CSAKMDGYTF
TRBJ2-2 | TRBV4-1 | - | TRBD2 | TGCGCCAGCAACAGCGGGAGGGCGAGCGGGGAGCTGTTTTTT | CASNSGRASGELFF
TRBJ2-2 | TRBV24-1 | many | - | TGTGCCACCAGTTTTGGACAACTGAACACCGGGGAGCTGTTTTTT | CATSFGQLNTGELFF
TRBJ1-2 | TRBV29-1 | - | - | TGCAGCGTGGCTATATTCTTATGTGCTAACTATGGCTACACCTTC | CSVAIFLCANYGYTF
TRBJ1-4 | TRBV7-8 | many | - | TGTGCCAGCAGCGGGGGAGCTAATGAAAAACTGTTTTTT | CASSGGANEKLFF
TRBJ1-6 | TRBV6-5 | - | - | TGTGCCAGCAGCGACAGCCAGAATTCACCCCTCCACTTT | CASSDSQNSPLHF
TRBJ1-1 | TRBV19 | - | - | TGTGCCAGTATCGCTAATGGGGTGAACACTGAAGCTTTCTTT | CASIANGVNTEAFF
TRBJ1-6 | TRBV6-6 | - | TRBD1 | TGTGCCAGCAGTTTCTTCGGGACAGGGGAATCACTCCTCCACTTT | CASSFFGTGESLLHF
TRBJ1-4 | TRBV29-1 | - | - | TGCAGCTCCCAAGCAGGCAGCAGTAATGAAAAACTGTTTTTT | CSSQAGSSNEKLFF
TRBJ1-2 | TRBV5-5 | - | - | TGTGCCAGCAGCTTGAACCCGAGGTATGGCTACACCTTC | CASSLNPRYGYTF
TRBJ2-1 | TRBV19 | many | TRBD1 | TGTGCCAGTAGACCCGAGGGGACAGGAGGGTTCAATGAGCAGTTCTTC | CASRPEGTGGFNEQFF
TRBJ2-3 | TRBV10-3 | few | TRBD1 | TGTGCCATCAGTCCCGCCGGGACAGGGCCAGGAGATACGCAGTATTTT | CAISPAGTGPGDTQYF
TRBJ2-3 | TRBV24-1 | many | - | TGTGCCACCAGTGATAATGCGGGCGTGACAGATACGCAGTATTTT | CATSDNAGVTDTQYF
TRBJ1-2 | TRBV7-8 | many | - | TGTGCCAGCAGCTTCGGACAGACCTATGGCTACACCTTC | CASSFGQTYGYTF
TRBJ1-4 | TRBV6-1 | few | TRBD1 | TGTGCCAGCAGTCAACCAGGGGGTGAAAAACTGTTTTTT | CASSQPGGEKLFF
TRBJ2-1 | TRBV29-1 | many | TRBD2 | TGCAGCGCTGAGGGGGCTAGCGGGGGGGCATACAATGAGCAGTTCTTC | CSAEGASGGAYNEQFF
TRBJ2-7 | TRBV29-1 | many | TRBD1 | TGCAGCGTTGAATTTATAGGACAGGCCTACGAGCAGTACTTC | CSVEFIGQAYEQYF
TRBJ1-1 | TRBV11-2 | few | - | TGTGCCAGCAGCTTAAGGGAGGGGAGGGCTTTCTTT | CASSLREGRAFF
TRBJ1-1 | TRBV11-2 | few | - | TGTGCCAGCAGCTTGAACCCAACAAACACTGAAGCTTTCTTT | CASSLNPTNTEAFF
TRBJ1-5 | TRBV7-2 | - | TRBD1 | TGTGCCAGCAGCTGGGGACAGTCCCAAGAGACCCAGCATTTT | CASSWGQSQETQHF
TRBJ1-5 | TRBV20-1 | - | TRBD1 | TGCAGTGCTAGGGGAACAGGGGAGGTCACTCAGCCCCAGCATTTT | CSARGTGEVTQPQHF
TRBJ2-1 | TRBV12-3/TRBV12-4 | - | - | TGTGCCAGCAGCCCCAAGGGAACGGCATACAATGAGCAGTCCTTC | CASSPKGTAYNEQSF
TRBJ1-2 | TRBV7-9 | - | - | TGTGCCAGCAGCTTAGTAGGGACCGGGAATGGCTACACCTTC | CASSLVGTGNGYTF
TRBJ2-7 | TRBV28 | few | - | TGTGCCAGCAGCCCAGGCCGGGGGAAGGCCTACGAGCAGTACTTC | CASSPGRGKAYEQYF
TRBJ1-2 | TRBV24-1 | many | TRBD1 | TGTGCCACCAGTGGAGGACAGGGGGATGGCTACACCTTC | CATSGGQGDGYTF
TRBJ2-1 | TRBV24-1 | - | - | TGTGCCACCATGGACACCTCCTACAATGAGCAGTTCTTC | CATMDTSYNEQFF
TRBJ2-3 | TRBV24-1 | - | - | TGTGCCACCAGTGATTTTACAGGTACGCAGTATTTT | CATSDFTGTQYF